Listed below are T cell receptor beta chains from one sample, sequenced in a study of technical replicates of blood from a handful of donors. Clones were sequenced by immunoSEQ multiplex PCR, and TCRdb holds only the in-frame ones, with some missing. This table has about 80,000 clones, 90% to 95% appearing once. The sequenced sample was T cells isolated from PBMCs. These receptors were collected from a human donor in good health. CDR3s include the opening cysteine and the closing phenylalanine or tryptophan. D genes are given only for firm matches. Clone size appears in some rows only: once, few, many, or a class for an expanded clone.

.,TRBJ2-2,TRBV7-9,.,TGTGCCAGCAGCCCTAACAGGGAGGGCGGGGAGCTGTTTTTT,CASSPNREGGELFF
.,TRBJ2-1,TRBV6-5,TRBD1,TGTGCCAGCAAGGTAGACAGGGCCTACAATGAGCAGTTCTTC,CASKVDRAYNEQFF
.,TRBJ2-7,TRBV2,TRBD2,TGTGCCAGCAGTGAAGGGACTAGCGGGAGCAGCGAGCAGTACTTC,CASSEGTSGSSEQYF
.,TRBJ2-1,TRBV7-2,.,TGTGCCAGCAGTTTTAGCGGAACCTACTCCTACAATGAGCAGTTCTTC,CASSFSGTYSYNEQFF
.,TRBJ2-2,TRBV2,TRBD1,TGTGCCAGCAGTGCGGACAGGTTGGACGCCGGGGAGCTGTTTTTT,CASSADRLDAGELFF
.,TRBJ1-1,TRBV15,TRBD1,TGTGCCACCAGCGGGGACAGGGGCACTGAAGCTTTCTTT,CATSGDRGTEAFF
.,TRBJ2-5,TRBV7-6,TRBD2,TGTGCCAGCAGCTCCCTGACTAGCGGGAGTATACAAGAGACCCAGTACTTC,CASSSLTSGSIQETQYF
.,TRBJ2-7,TRBV28,TRBD1,TGTGCCAGCAGAGGGACAGCCTCCTACGAGCAGTACTTC,CASRGTASYEQYF
.,TRBJ1-4,TRBV7-9,TRBD1,TGTGCCAGCAGCGCACTGGACAGGGGGAACGAAAAACTGTTTTTT,CASSALDRGNEKLFF
.,TRBJ2-1,TRBV10-1,.,TGCGCCAGCAGCACGGGAGTATCCTACAATGAGCAGTTCTTC,CASSTGVSYNEQFF
.,TRBJ1-2,TRBV28,.,TGTGCCAGCAGTTTGCAGTCCTATGGCTACACCTTC,CASSLQSYGYTF
.,TRBJ2-1,TRBV5-1,TRBD1,TGCGCCAGCATTCCGGGACAGGGTACTAATGAGCAGTTCTTC,CASIPGQGTNEQFF
medium-sized,TRBJ1-2,TRBV28,.,TGTGCCAGCAGTTTATTCTCAGGGAGGGATGGCTACACCTTC,CASSLFSGRDGYTF
.,TRBJ1-4,TRBV11-3,.,TGTGCCAGCAGCTTAGGCGTGGAAAAACTGTTTTTT,CASSLGVEKLFF
once,TRBJ1-1,TRBV10-2,.,TGCGCCAGCAGTGGGGGGGACTACACTGAAGCTTTCTTT,CASSGGDYTEAFF
.,TRBJ2-1,TRBV7-3,TRBD1,TGTGCCAGCAGCTGGTCGGGACAGGGGGCTGGTGAGCAGTTCTTC,CASSWSGQGAGEQFF
.,TRBJ2-2,TRBV5-1,TRBD1,TGCGCCAGCAGCTTGGGGGACAGGACAACCGGGGAGCTGTTTTTT,CASSLGDRTTGELFF
.,TRBJ1-2,TRBV28,.,TGTGCCAGCAGCGGGACACAAGATTATGGCTACACCTTC,CASSGTQDYGYTF
.,TRBJ2-2,TRBV7-9,.,TGTGCCAGCAGCTCGGACTCCCCCGGGGAGCTGTTTTTT,CASSSDSPGELFF
.,TRBJ2-1,TRBV15,TRBD2,TGTGCCACACTTTCGGGAGGCGGTGAGCAGTTCTTC,CATLSGGGEQFF
.,TRBJ1-2,TRBV7-2,.,TGTGCCAGCAGCTTAGGCAGGGGAGGCTACACCTTC,CASSLGRGGYTF
.,TRBJ1-5,TRBV30,.,TGTGCCTGGAGTGTACCCACGGTTTATGGCAATCAGCCCCAGCATTTT,CAWSVPTVYGNQPQHF
.,TRBJ2-7,TRBV11-3,TRBD2,TGTGCCAGCAGCTTACGGACTAGCGGGGGTTACGAGCAGTACTTC,CASSLRTSGGYEQYF
.,TRBJ2-3,TRBV7-6,.,TGTGCCAGCAGCCTCACGGCGGGCGGAGTAAACACAGATACGCAGTATTTT,CASSLTAGGVNTDTQYF